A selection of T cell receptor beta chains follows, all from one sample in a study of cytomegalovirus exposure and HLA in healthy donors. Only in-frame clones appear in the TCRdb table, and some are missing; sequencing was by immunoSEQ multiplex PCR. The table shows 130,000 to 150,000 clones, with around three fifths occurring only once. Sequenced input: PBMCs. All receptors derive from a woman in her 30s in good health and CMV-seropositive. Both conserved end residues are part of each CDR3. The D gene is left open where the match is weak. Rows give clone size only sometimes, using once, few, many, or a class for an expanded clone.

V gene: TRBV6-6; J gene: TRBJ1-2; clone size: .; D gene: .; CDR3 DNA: TGTGCCAGCAGTAGGACATTTTATGGCTACACCTTC; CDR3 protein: CASSRTFYGYTF
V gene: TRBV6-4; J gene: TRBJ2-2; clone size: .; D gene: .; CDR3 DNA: TGTGCCAGCAGTGACTCGCGAAGAACCGGGGAGCTGTTTTTT; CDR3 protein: CASSDSRRTGELFF
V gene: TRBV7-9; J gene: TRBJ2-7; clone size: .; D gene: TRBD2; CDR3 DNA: TGTGCCAGCAGCTTTTTAGCTAGCGGTTCCTACGAGCAGTACTTC; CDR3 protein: CASSFLASGSYEQYF
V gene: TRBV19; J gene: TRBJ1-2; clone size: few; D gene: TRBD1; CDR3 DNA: TGTGCCAGTAGTATATCGGGCAGGGGGGCTAACTATGGCTACACCTTC; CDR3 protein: CASSISGRGANYGYTF
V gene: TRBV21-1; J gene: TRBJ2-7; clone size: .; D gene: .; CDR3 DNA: TGTGCCAGCACCCCAACATCTACTAGCGGGAGCTCCTACGAGCAGTACTTC; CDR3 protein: CASTPTSTSGSSYEQYF
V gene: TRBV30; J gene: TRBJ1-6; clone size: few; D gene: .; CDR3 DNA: TGTGCCGCTCGACAGAGCTCCTATAATTCACCCCTCCACTTT; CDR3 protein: CAARQSSYNSPLHF
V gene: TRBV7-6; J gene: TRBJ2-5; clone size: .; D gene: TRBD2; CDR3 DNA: TGTGCCAGCAGCGACGATGGACTAGCCGACTTAGAGACCCAGTACTTC; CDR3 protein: CASSDDGLADLETQYF
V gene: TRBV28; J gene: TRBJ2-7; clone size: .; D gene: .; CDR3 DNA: TGTGCCAGCAGCTCCTCCAGGGGTCCCCGGGACGAGCAGTACTTC; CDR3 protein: CASSSSRGPRDEQYF
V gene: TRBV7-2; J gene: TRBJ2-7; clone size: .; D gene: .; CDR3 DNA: TGTGCCAGCGGCCATATCGACGAGCAGTACTTC; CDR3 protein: CASGHIDEQYF
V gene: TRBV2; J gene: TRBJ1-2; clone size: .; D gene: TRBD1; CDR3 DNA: TGTGCCAGCAGTGAGGGGACAGGGGGCGGCTACACCTTC; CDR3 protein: CASSEGTGGGYTF
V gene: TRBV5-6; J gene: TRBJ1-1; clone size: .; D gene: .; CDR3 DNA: TGTGCCAGCAGCTTCGGGGGTGGGAACACTGAAGCTTTCTTT; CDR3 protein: CASSFGGGNTEAFF
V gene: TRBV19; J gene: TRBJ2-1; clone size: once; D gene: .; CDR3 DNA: TGTGCCAGTAGTCTCGGGAGCGTGACCTACAATGAGCAGTTCTTC; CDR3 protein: CASSLGSVTYNEQFF
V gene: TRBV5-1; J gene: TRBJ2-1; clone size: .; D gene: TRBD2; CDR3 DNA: TGCGCCAGCAGCCGTGCGTTCCGGACTAGCGGGGGAATTGAGCAGTTCTTC; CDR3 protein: CASSRAFRTSGGIEQFF
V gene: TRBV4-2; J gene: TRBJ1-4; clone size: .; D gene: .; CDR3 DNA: TGTGCCAGCAGCCAAGTTGGGCAGGGCATGTCTAATGAAAAACTGTTTTTT; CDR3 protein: CASSQVGQGMSNEKLFF
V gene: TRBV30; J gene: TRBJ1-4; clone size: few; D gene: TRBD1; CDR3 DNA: TGTGCCTGGCTGGACAGGGGTAATGAAAAACTGTTTTTT; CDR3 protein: CAWLDRGNEKLFF
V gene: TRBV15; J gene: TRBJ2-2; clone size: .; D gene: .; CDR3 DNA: TGTGCCACCAGCAGGGCGAGTGGGACACCTAACACCGGGGAGCTGTTTTTT; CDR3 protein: CATSRASGTPNTGELFF
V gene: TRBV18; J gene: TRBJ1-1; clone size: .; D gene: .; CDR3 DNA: TGTGCCAGCTCACCCTTGAGGGAGTTGGCTGAAGCTTTCTTT; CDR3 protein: CASSPLRELAEAFF
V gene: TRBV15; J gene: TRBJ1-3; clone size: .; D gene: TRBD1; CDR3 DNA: TGTGCCACCAGCAGAGAGTGGGGACAGGGGGCTGGAAACACCATATATTTT; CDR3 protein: CATSREWGQGAGNTIYF
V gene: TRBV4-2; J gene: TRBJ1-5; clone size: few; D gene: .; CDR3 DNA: TGTGCCAGCAGCCAAGAAGGACGGCAGGGCCATCAGCCCCAGCATTTT; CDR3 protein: CASSQEGRQGHQPQHF
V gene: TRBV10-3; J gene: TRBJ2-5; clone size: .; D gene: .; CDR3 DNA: TGTGCCACCCGATCAGATGGCGAGACCCAGTACTTC; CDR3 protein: CATRSDGETQYF
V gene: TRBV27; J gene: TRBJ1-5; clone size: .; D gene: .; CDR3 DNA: TGTGCCAGCAGTTGGAGCGAGAATCAGCCCCAGCATTTT; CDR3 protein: CASSWSENQPQHF
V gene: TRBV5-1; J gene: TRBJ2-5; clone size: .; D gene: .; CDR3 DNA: TGCGCCAGCAGCTTGGTGACAGCTACTGAAGGGACCCAGTACTTC; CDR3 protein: CASSLVTATEGTQYF
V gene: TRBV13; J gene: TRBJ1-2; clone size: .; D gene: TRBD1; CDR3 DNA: TGTGCCAGCACGATGGGACAGGGGGCAGATGGCTACACCTTC; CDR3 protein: CASTMGQGADGYTF
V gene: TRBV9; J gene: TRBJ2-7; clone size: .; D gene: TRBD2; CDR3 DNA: TGTGCCAGCAGCGTCCAGGGCGGGGGGGCTTCCTACGAGCAGTACTTC; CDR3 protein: CASSVQGGGASYEQYF
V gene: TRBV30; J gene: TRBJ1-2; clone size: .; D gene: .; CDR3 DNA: TGTGCCTGGAGTGACACAGGGTTCGGCGGCTACACCTTC; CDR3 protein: CAWSDTGFGGYTF
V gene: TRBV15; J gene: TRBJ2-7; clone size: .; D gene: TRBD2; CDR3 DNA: TGTGCCACCAGCAGAGCCAGCGGGGGTTGGGACGAGCAGTACTTC; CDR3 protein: CATSRASGGWDEQYF
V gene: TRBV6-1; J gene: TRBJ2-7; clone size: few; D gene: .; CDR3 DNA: TGTGCCAGCAGTGAAAGAGGTGGAGGGCTCGAGCAGTACTTC; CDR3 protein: CASSERGGGLEQYF
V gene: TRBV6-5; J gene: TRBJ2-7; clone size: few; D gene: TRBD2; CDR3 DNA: TGTGCCAGCAGTTTCTGGGCCGGCGGGGGGAACGAGCAGTACTTC; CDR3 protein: CASSFWAGGGNEQYF
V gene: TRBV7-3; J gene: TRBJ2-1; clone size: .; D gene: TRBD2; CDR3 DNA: TGTGCCAGCAGCGATAGCGGGGCTAACAATGAGCAGTTCTTC; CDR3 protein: CASSDSGANNEQFF
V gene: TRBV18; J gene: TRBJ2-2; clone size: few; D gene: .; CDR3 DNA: TGTGCCAGCTCACCACGGTGGGGCTGGCCCGGGGAGCTGTTTTTT; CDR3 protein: CASSPRWGWPGELFF
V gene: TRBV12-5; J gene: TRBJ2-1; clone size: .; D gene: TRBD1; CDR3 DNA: TGTGCTAGTGGTACCGTCACAGGGGAGAGTTTTTACAATGAGCAGTTCTTC; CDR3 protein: CASGTVTGESFYNEQFF
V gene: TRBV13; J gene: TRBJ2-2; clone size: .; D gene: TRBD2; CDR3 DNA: TGTGCCAGCAGCCCCCTAGGCGGGAGTAGGGACACCGGGGAGCTGTTTTTT; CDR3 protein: CASSPLGGSRDTGELFF
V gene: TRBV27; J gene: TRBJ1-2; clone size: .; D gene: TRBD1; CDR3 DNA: TGTGCCAGCAGTTTATCCGGACAGGGCTATGGCTACACCTTC; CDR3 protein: CASSLSGQGYGYTF
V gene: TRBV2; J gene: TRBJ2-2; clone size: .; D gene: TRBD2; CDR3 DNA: TGTGCCAGCAGTGCGGGACTAGCGGGGACGGACACCGGGGAGCTGTTTTTT; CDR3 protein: CASSAGLAGTDTGELFF
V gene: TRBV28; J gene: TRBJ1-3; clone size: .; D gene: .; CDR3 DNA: TGTGCCAGCAGTTTAAGCGAGAACACCATATATTTT; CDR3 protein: CASSLSENTIYF
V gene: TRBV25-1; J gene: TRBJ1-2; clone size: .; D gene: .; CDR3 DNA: TGTGCCAGCAGTACCCAGGGGTTCTATGGCTACACCTTC; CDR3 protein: CASSTQGFYGYTF
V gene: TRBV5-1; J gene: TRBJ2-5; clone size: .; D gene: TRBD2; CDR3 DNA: TGCGCCAGCAGCCCAAAAACCCCGGGACTAGCGGGTTGGGAGACCCAGTACTTC; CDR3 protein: CASSPKTPGLAGWETQYF
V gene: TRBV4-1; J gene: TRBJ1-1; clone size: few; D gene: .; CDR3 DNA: TGCGCCAGCAGCCAAGAAGGACAGAACACTGAAGCTTTCTTT; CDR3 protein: CASSQEGQNTEAFF
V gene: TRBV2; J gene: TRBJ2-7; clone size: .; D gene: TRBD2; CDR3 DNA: TGTGCCAGCAGTATATCCCCCGGGGGGGTTCCCTACGAGCAGTACTTC; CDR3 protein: CASSISPGGVPYEQYF
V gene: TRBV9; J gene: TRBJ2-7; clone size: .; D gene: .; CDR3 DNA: TGTGCCAGCGGACCAACAGGGTCCCCCTACGAGCAGTACTTC; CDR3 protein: CASGPTGSPYEQYF